The 25 T cell receptor beta chains given below trace back to one sample, sequenced in a study of cytomegalovirus exposure and HLA in healthy donors. The PCR made use of 60 Vbeta and 13 Jbeta primers. The assay was immunoSEQ multiplex PCR, and TCRdb's table has in-frame clones only and misses some. The data contain around 160,000 clones, 80% of them singletons. Source material: PBMCs. Receptors originate from a man younger than 35 in good health and CMV-seropositive.

CDR3 DNA: TGTGCCAGCAGCGTAGCTCCAGGGGTGGCCTACGAGCAGTACTTC. This translates into CASSVAPGVAYEQYF. The chain employs TRBV9 and TRBJ2-7, with D possibly being TRBD1 (6 bases). Germline V gene data show CDR1 as SGDLS and CDR2 as YYNGEE. Trimming stripped 0 bases from V and 2 bases from J, with 12 bases between. The CDR3 consists of 15 residues. Looking up the rest from reference TRBV9 and TRBJ2-7 gives the full variable domain: DSGVTQTPKHLITATGQRVTLRCSPRSGDLSVYWYQQSLDQGLQFLIQYYNGEERAKGNILERFSAQQFPDLHSELNLSSLELGDSALYFCASSVAPGVAYEQYFGPGTRLTVT.

The V and J genes are TRBV7-9 and TRBJ1-5; D is unclear. CDR3 length: 18 residues. Germline-derived CDR1 and CDR2 are SEHNR and FQNEAQ (reference sequence). V lost 1 base, J lost 4 bases, and 20 bases lay in between. The CDR3 reads CASSLEITLAGSNQPQHF. CDR3 sequence (DNA): TGTGCCAGCAGCTTAGAAATAACACTGGCGGGGAGTAATCAGCCCCAGCATTTT.

V usage is TRBV11-3 and J usage is TRBJ2-5; a weak D match, TRBD1 (7 bases). This CDR3 is built from 15 residues. The germline V and J ends were trimmed by 4 bases and 5 bases, with 17 bases remaining between them. Germline loops: CDR1 SGHNT, CDR2 YENEEA. CDR3 in DNA: TGTGCCAGCAGCTCCGCAGGGGGGCGTGGGGAGACCCAGTACTTC. This sequence encodes CASSSAGGRGETQYF.

The J gene is TRBJ2-1, the V gene TRBV7-6, with 7 bases fitting TRBD2. V gave up 0 bases and J gave up 7 bases; unmatched junction bases: 3. From germline, CDR1 is SGHVS and CDR2 FNYEAQ. The CDR3 runs 14 residues. In DNA, the CDR3 is TGTGCCAGCAGCTTAGCGGGAGGGCGGAATGAGCAGTTCTTC. Translated, it gives CASSLAGGRNEQFF.

This clone was seen only a few times. This chain joins TRBV5-8 and TRBJ1-2; 7 bases line up with TRBD1. Germline V gives CDR1 SGHTS, CDR2 YDEGEE. CDR3 size: 15 residues. V dropped 2 bases and J dropped 2; count of bases not matched to a gene: 6. The CDR3 sequence is CASSLPGQRNYGYTF. DNA for the CDR3: TGTGCCAGCAGCTTACCGGGACAGAGGAACTATGGCTACACCTTC.

The chain is built from TRBV27 and TRBJ2-7, with 8 bases aligning to TRBD1. The CDR3 spans 14 residues. Germline assignment: CDR1 MNHEY and CDR2 SMNVEV (reference sequence). After removal of 4 bases from V and 5 bases from J, the junction contained 7 bases not matched to a gene. As DNA, the CDR3 is TGTGCCAGCAGTTCCGGGACAGGAAGGGACGAGCAGTACTTC. It specifies CASSSGTGRDEQYF.

The chain uses TRBV19 and TRBJ1-2, with D possibly TRBD1 on 5 matching bases. The germline gives CDR1 LNHDA, CDR2 SQIVND (reference sequence). Trimming shortened V by 5 bases and J by 4 bases, and 17 bases separated the two germline ends. This CDR3 is built from 15 residues. The CDR3 bases are TGTGCCAGTAGTCCTACCCTGACAGTCGCCTATGGCTACACCTTC. Amino acids: CASSPTLTVAYGYTF.

V is TRBV7-6 and J is TRBJ2-5, with TRBD1 matching over 10 bases. Unmatched junction bases numbered 5, after V lost 6 bases and J lost 4 bases. Germline CDR1 is SGHVS and CDR2 is FNYEAQ. The CDR3 runs to 14 residues. CDR3 residues: CASSPGQGLETQYF. The CDR3 coding sequence is TGTGCCAGCAGTCCGGGACAGGGGTTAGAGACCCAGTACTTC.

This clone was seen only a few times. V usage is TRBV5-4 and J usage is TRBJ1-2, with a weak D call TRBD1 (6 bases). V was clipped by 3 bases and J by 2 bases, with 11 bases between them. Germline CDR1 SGHNT, CDR2 YYREEE (reference sequence). This CDR3 spans 14 amino acids. The CDR3 sequence is CASSSGGRNYGYTF. The CDR3 nucleotides read TGTGCCAGCAGCTCCGGGGGGCGCAACTATGGCTACACCTTC.

This clone has only one observation. The V call is TRBV11-3, the J call TRBJ2-1; tentative D call: TRBD1 (5 bases). V lost 5 bases to trimming and J lost 0 bases, with 11 bases between them. The CDR3 runs to 15 residues. Per germline, CDR1 SGHNT and CDR2 YENEEA. The CDR3 here is CASSPRQSSYNEQFF. DNA of the CDR3: TGTGCCAGCAGCCCCCGACAGAGCTCCTACAATGAGCAGTTCTTC. The full variable domain, its missing parts supplied by reference TRBV11-3 and TRBJ2-1, is EAGVVQSPRYKIIEKKQPVAFWCNPISGHNTLYWYLQNLGQGPELLIRYENEEAVDDSQLPKDRFSAERLKGVDSTLKIQPAELGDSAVYLCASSPRQSSYNEQFFGPGTRLTVL.

The chain couples TRBV19 to TRBJ1-5; D not resolved. The CDR3 has 13 residues. CDR1 is LNHDA and CDR2 is SQIVND in the germline V gene (reference sequence). V lost 3 bases and J lost 8, with 11 bases in between. CDR3 sequence: CASSIYAREPQHF. CDR3 in DNA: TGTGCCAGTAGTATCTACGCCCGTGAGCCCCAGCATTTT.

V gene TRBV7-9 combines with J gene TRBJ2-5; 7 bases fit TRBD1. Germline V gene lookup returns CDR1 SEHNR and CDR2 FQNEAQ (reference sequence). After removal of 2 bases from V and 4 bases from J, the junction contained 4 bases not matched to a gene. The CDR3 loop spans 14 amino acids. CDR3 protein: CASSLWGQSETQYF. The CDR3 bases are TGTGCCAGCAGCTTATGGGGACAGTCAGAGACCCAGTACTTC. Full variable domain (outside the CDR3, taken from reference TRBV7-9 and TRBJ2-5): DTGVSQNPRHKITKRGQNVTFRCDPISEHNRLYWYRQTLGQGPEFLTYFQNEAQLEKSRLLSDRFSAERPKGSFSTLEIQRTEQGDSAMYLCASSLWGQSETQYFGPGTRLLVL.

This clone was seen a few times. The V and J genes are TRBV6-6 and TRBJ2-5, with a tentative D call TRBD1 (6 bases). The tail of the sequence fits TRBJ2-7 better, so the J call may be wrong. The germline CDR1 and CDR2 sequences are MNHNY and SVGAGI (reference sequence). The CDR3 is made up of 14 amino acids. CDR3 nucleotides: TGTGCCAGCAGTTACTCGGACAGATTCTACGAGCAGTACTTC. Translation: CASSYSDRFYEQYF.

The V and J genes are TRBV5-8 and TRBJ2-1; 15 bases map to TRBD2. Germline V gives CDR1 SGHTS, CDR2 YDEGEE. CDR3 length: 16 amino acids. V was clipped by 6 bases and J by 4 bases; unmatched bases: 5. The CDR3 reads CASNGLAGGYYNEQFF. CDR3 nucleotide sequence: TGTGCCAGCAACGGACTAGCGGGAGGGTATTACAATGAGCAGTTCTTC.

The rearrangement links TRBV19 to TRBJ2-7, with 10 bases fitting TRBD1. The ends lost 6 bases at V and 3 bases at J; junction bases unmatched: 8. Germline V CDR1 and CDR2: LNHDA, SQIVND (reference sequence). CDR3 length equals 15 residues. The CDR3 reads CASRQPGQGRYEQYF. The CDR3 nucleotides read TGTGCCAGTAGACAACCGGGACAGGGGCGCTACGAGCAGTACTTC.

The DNA for the CDR3 is TGTGCCAGCAGCCACCCGGGGGCGGGGGCAGATACGCAGTATTTT. Its protein product is CASSHPGAGADTQYF. This chain joins TRBV7-9 and TRBJ2-3; TRBD2 is a possible D gene (7 bases). Germline lookup yields CDR1 SEHNR and CDR2 FQNEAQ (reference sequence). V lost 5 bases to trimming and J lost 4 bases, with 16 bases between them. This CDR3 has 15 residues. The whole variable domain, filled in from reference TRBV7-9 and TRBJ2-3, reads DTGVSQNPRHKITKRGQNVTFRCDPISEHNRLYWYRQTLGQGPEFLTYFQNEAQLEKSRLLSDRFSAERPKGSFSTLEIQRTEQGDSAMYLCASSHPGAGADTQYFGPGTRLTVL.

The chain carries TRBV4-3 and TRBJ2-3; 7 bases match TRBD2. CDR1 LGHNA and CDR2 YSLEER come from the germline V gene. The CDR3 is 15 amino acids. The V and J ends lost 0 bases and 1 base, in that order; junction bases with no gene match: 1. CDR3 region: CASSQDGGGTDTQYF. The CDR3 DNA is TGCGCCAGCAGCCAAGATGGGGGGGGCACAGATACGCAGTATTTT.

The gene calls are TRBV7-8 and TRBJ2-1; 8 nucleotides match TRBD2. CDR1 is SGHVS and CDR2 is FQNEAQ in the germline V gene. Trimming cost V 2 bases and J 7 bases; bases outside gene matches: 7. The CDR3 covers 15 residues. The CDR3 DNA reads TGTGCCAGCAGCTTACGAGCGGGAGTTCTAAATGAGCAGTTCTTC. It yields the protein CASSLRAGVLNEQFF.

The V and J genes are TRBV29-1 and TRBJ2-2; a weak D match, TRBD1 (6 bases). Germline V gene data show CDR1 as SQVTM and CDR2 as ANQGSEA. Trimming pared 4 bases from V and 5 bases from J, leaving 20 bases between. This CDR3 has 16 amino acids. The CDR3 nucleotides are TGCAGCGTTGGGGGGACACCCGAAAGGGGAACCGGGGAGCTGTTTTTT. This codes for CSVGGTPERGTGELFF.

The chain combines TRBV4-1 with TRBJ1-3; a possible D gene is TRBD1 (6 bases). Trimming took off 0 bases at V and 0 bases at J, with 15 bases between the two ends. Looked up from germline, CDR1 is MGHRA and CDR2 is YSYEKL. CDR3 size: 18 residues. CDR3 sequence reads: CASSQESFGQFSGNTIYF. The CDR3 region has the DNA TGCGCCAGCAGCCAAGAATCTTTTGGACAGTTCTCTGGAAACACCATATATTTT.

The V call is TRBV5-1, the J call TRBJ2-5; D perhaps matches TRBD2 (5 bases). The end of the DNA aligns better with TRBJ2-7, so the J call may be wrong. This CDR3 region has 14 residues. In germline, CDR1 is SGHRS, CDR2 YFSETQ. As DNA, the CDR3 is TGCGCCAGCAGCTTGGAGCGGCCCTCCTACGAGCAGTACTTC. Translation gives CASSLERPSYEQYF.

V usage is TRBV18 and J usage is TRBJ1-2; 8 nucleotides line up with TRBD1. The CDR3 totals 15 residues. Germline V gene lookup returns CDR1 KGHSH and CDR2 LQKENI. Trimming at V came to 3 bases and at J to 12 bases, leaving 15 bases not matched to a gene. The CDR3 protein is CASSPPGQGPRQNTF. DNA of the CDR3: TGTGCCAGCTCACCCCCCGGACAGGGCCCACGCCAAAACACCTTC. The full variable domain, completed using reference TRBV18 and TRBJ1-2, is NAGVMQNPRHLVRRRGQEARLRCSPMKGHSHVYWYRQLPEEGLKFMVYLQKENIIDESGMPKERFSAEFPKEGPSILRIQQVVRGDSAAYFCASSPPGQGPRQNTFGSGTRLTVV.

The chain carries TRBV7-6 and TRBJ2-7; TRBD2 agrees at 9 bases. V lost 6 bases and J lost 3; bases outside the gene matches: 9. The germline V gene has CDR1 SGHVS and CDR2 FNYEAQ. There are 15 residues in the CDR3. CDR3 sequence reads: CASSAGGGPDYEQYF. The CDR3 nucleotides are TGTGCCAGCAGTGCGGGGGGGGGACCCGACTACGAGCAGTACTTC.

In regard to this clone: Other DNA sequences within the sample encode an identical CDR3. The V gene is TRBV18, the J gene TRBJ2-3; D gene uncertain. V was cut by 3 bases and J by 1 base, with 8 bases left in between. Germline V gene lookup returns CDR1 KGHSH and CDR2 LQKENI. The CDR3 extends over 14 amino acids. The CDR3 here is CASSPPGGTDTQYF. In nucleotides, the CDR3 is TGTGCCAGCTCACCGCCCGGAGGCACAGATACGCAGTATTTT. The variable domain in full, completed from reference TRBV18 and TRBJ2-3, reads NAGVMQNPRHLVRRRGQEARLRCSPMKGHSHVYWYRQLPEEGLKFMVYLQKENIIDESGMPKERFSAEFPKEGPSILRIQQVVRGDSAAYFCASSPPGGTDTQYFGPGTRLTVL.

The rearrangement links TRBV20-1 to TRBJ1-2; a weak D match, TRBD1 (6 bases). Trimming left V 3 bases short and J 7 bases short, with 9 bases between. CDR1 and CDR2 from the germline V gene are DFQATT and SNEGSKA (reference sequence). This CDR3 spans 11 amino acids. CDR3 region: CSARGRGGYTF. The CDR3 nucleotides are TGCAGTGCTAGGGGCAGGGGTGGCTACACCTTC.